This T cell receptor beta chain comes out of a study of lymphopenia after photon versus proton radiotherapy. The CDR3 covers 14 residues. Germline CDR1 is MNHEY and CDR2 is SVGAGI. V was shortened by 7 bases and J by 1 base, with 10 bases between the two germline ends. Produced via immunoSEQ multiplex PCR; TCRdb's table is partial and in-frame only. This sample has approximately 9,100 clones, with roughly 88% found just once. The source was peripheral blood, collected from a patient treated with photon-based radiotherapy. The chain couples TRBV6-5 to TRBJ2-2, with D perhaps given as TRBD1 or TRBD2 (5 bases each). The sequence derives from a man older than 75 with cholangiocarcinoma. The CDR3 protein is CASTWGRNTGELFF. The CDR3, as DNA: TGTGCCAGCACCTGGGGGAGGAACACCGGGGAGCTGTTTTTT.